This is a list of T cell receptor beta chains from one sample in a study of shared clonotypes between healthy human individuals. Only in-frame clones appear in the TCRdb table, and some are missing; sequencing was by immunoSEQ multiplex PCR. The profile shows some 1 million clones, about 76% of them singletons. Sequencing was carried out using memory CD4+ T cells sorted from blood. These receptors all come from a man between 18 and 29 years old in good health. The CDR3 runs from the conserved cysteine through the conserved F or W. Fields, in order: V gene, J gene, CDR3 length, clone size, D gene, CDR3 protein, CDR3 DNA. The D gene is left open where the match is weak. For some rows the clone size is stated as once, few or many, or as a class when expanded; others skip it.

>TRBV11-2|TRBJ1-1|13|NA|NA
CASIAPKNTEAFF
TGTGCCAGCATCGCGCCAAAGAACACTGAAGCTTTCTTT
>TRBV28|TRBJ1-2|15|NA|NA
CASTRGGESNYGYTF
TGTGCCAGCACCCGGGGGGGGGAATCTAACTATGGCTACACCTTC
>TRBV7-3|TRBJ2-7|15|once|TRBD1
CASSLTGTGPYEQYF
TGTGCCAGCAGCCTTACCGGGACAGGCCCCTACGAGCAGTACTTC
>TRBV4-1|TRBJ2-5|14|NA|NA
CASSQILGEETQYF
TGCGCCAGCAGCCAAATCTTAGGGGAAGAGACCCAGTACTTC
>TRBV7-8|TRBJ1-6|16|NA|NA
CASSLVGSSYNSPLHF
TGTGCCAGCAGCTTAGTGGGCAGCTCCTATAATTCACCCCTCCACTTT
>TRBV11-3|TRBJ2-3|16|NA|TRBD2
CASSHRATSGSDTQYF
TGTGCCAGCAGCCATCGCGCGACTAGCGGGTCAGATACGCAGTATTTT
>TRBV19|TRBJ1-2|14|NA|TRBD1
CASSIKGAGVGYTF
TGTGCCAGTAGTATTAAGGGGGCAGGGGTCGGCTACACCTTC
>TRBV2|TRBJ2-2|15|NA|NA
CASSDQRVRRGELFF
TGTGCCAGCAGTGACCAGCGGGTCCGCCGCGGGGAGCTGTTTTTT
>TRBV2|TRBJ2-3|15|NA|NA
CASSGFGGNADTQYF
TGTGCCAGCAGTGGATTTGGGGGGAACGCAGATACGCAGTATTTT
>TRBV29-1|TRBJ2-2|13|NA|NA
CSVGGNPAGELFF
TGCAGCGTTGGAGGGAATCCCGCCGGGGAGCTGTTTTTT
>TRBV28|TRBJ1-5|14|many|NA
CASSFTGRGQPQHF
TGTGCCAGCAGTTTCACAGGGAGGGGTCAGCCCCAGCATTTT
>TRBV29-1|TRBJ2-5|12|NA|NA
CSVELGPETQYF
TGCAGCGTTGAGCTGGGTCCAGAGACCCAGTACTTC
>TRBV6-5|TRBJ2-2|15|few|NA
CASSSPLSNGGELFF
TGTGCCAGCAGTTCGCCTCTGTCTAACGGTGGGGAGCTGTTTTTT
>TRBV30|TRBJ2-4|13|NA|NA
CAWSVSGDGYQYF
TGTGCCTGGAGTGTATCTGGAGACGGGTACCAATACTTC
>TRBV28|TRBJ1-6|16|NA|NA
CASSPQGKGSNSPLHF
TGTGCCAGCAGTCCGCAGGGAAAGGGTTCTAATTCACCCCTCCACTTT
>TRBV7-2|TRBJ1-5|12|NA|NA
CASSHYNQPQHF
TGTGCCAGCAGCCATTACAATCAGCCCCAGCATTTT
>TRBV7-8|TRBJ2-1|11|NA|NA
CASSLVDEQFF
TGTGCCAGCAGCTTAGTGGATGAGCAGTTCTTC
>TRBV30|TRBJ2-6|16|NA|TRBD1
CAWTTGGATGANVLTF
TGTGCCTGGACGACAGGGGGCGCGACTGGGGCCAACGTCCTGACTTTC
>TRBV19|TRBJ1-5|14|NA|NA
CASSPVAPNQPQHF
TGTGCCAGTAGCCCCGTAGCCCCTAATCAGCCCCAGCATTTT
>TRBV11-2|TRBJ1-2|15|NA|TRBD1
CASSDRQGADYGYTF
TGTGCCAGCAGCGATCGACAGGGGGCGGACTATGGCTACACCTTC
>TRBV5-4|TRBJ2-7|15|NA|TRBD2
CASSPRLAGGGEQYF
TGTGCCAGCAGCCCGAGGCTAGCGGGGGGAGGCGAGCAGTACTTC
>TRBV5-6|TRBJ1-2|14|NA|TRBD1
CASSFTGQNYGYTF
TGTGCCAGCAGCTTTACGGGACAGAACTATGGCTACACCTTC